This T cell receptor beta chain was captured in a study of T cell responses to AZD1222 COVID-19 vaccine. Study conclusions and caveats: Repertoires were sampled only after the peak T cell response. Receipt of two AZD1222 doses was followed by a rise in Spike-specific TCR breadth and depth.

This clone has only one observation. Its antigen is unknown. V shed 1 base and J 0 bases; nucleotides not matched to a gene: 4. The germline V gene encodes CDR1 LGHNA and CDR2 YSLEER. This CDR3 has 16 amino acids. The protocol was immunoSEQ multiplex PCR, while the TCRdb copy is restricted to in-frame clones and leaves out a portion. The repertoire holds more than 85,000 clones, with around nine tenths as singletons. The clonotype comes from an adult in good health. The sample consisted of peripheral blood, taken on day 0 of AZD1222 vaccination. The chain has TRBV4-3 and TRBJ2-3, with 7 positions matching TRBD2. The CDR3 is CASSQAWGGSTDTQYF. CDR3 DNA: TGCGCCAGCAGCCAAGCTTGGGGGGGGAGCACAGATACGCAGTATTTT.